Listed below are T cell receptor beta chains from one sample, sequenced in a study of cytomegalovirus exposure and HLA in healthy donors. The table came from immunoSEQ multiplex PCR; TCRdb's copy has only in-frame clones and leaves some out. The sample records fewer than 250,000 clones, about 77% being singletons. Sequenced sample: PBMCs. These receptors came from a man aged 25-45 years in good health and CMV-seropositive. Both conserved end residues are part of each CDR3. D genes are given only for firm matches. Clone size is shown for a subset of rows, as once, few, many or a class of expanded clone.

clone_size: -
d_call: -
cdr3_length: 16
j_call: TRBJ2-7
v_call: TRBV15
cdr3_nt: TGTGCCACCAGCAGAGTGATAGGACAGCTGATCTACGAGCAGTACTTC
cdr3_aa: CATSRVIGQLIYEQYF

clone_size: -
d_call: TRBD2
cdr3_length: 15
j_call: TRBJ2-1
v_call: TRBV7-2
cdr3_nt: TGTGCCAGCAGCACTCAGAGCCGGGGGGTACATGAGCAGTTCTTC
cdr3_aa: CASSTQSRGVHEQFF

clone_size: few
d_call: -
cdr3_length: 13
j_call: TRBJ1-6
v_call: TRBV6-1
cdr3_nt: TGTGCCAGCAGTGATACCCCGAGCTTTCCCCTCCACTTT
cdr3_aa: CASSDTPSFPLHF

clone_size: -
d_call: -
cdr3_length: 15
j_call: TRBJ1-2
v_call: TRBV6-5
cdr3_nt: TGTGCCAGCAGCCCTACTGGGACAAATAACTATGGCTACACCTTC
cdr3_aa: CASSPTGTNNYGYTF

clone_size: -
d_call: TRBD2
cdr3_length: 13
j_call: TRBJ2-1
v_call: TRBV29-1
cdr3_nt: TGCAGCGTTGGTACTAGCGGGAGATACGAGCAGTTCTTC
cdr3_aa: CSVGTSGRYEQFF

clone_size: few
d_call: -
cdr3_length: 14
j_call: TRBJ1-4
v_call: TRBV7-9
cdr3_nt: TGTGCCAGCCAAAAAAGGACACAGCCCGAAAAACTGTTTTTT
cdr3_aa: CASQKRTQPEKLFF

clone_size: -
d_call: -
cdr3_length: 15
j_call: TRBJ2-3
v_call: TRBV7-9
cdr3_nt: TGTGCCAGCAGCTTAGAAGAAAGCCTCACAGATACGCAGTATTTT
cdr3_aa: CASSLEESLTDTQYF

clone_size: -
d_call: -
cdr3_length: 13
j_call: TRBJ2-5
v_call: TRBV7-6
cdr3_nt: TGTGCCAGCAGCTCCACTAGACAAGAGACCCAGTACTTC
cdr3_aa: CASSSTRQETQYF

clone_size: -
d_call: TRBD1
cdr3_length: 16
j_call: TRBJ2-5
v_call: TRBV7-2
cdr3_nt: TGTGCCAGCAGCACGACCGGGACAGGGGGATGGGAGACCCAGTACTTC
cdr3_aa: CASSTTGTGGWETQYF

clone_size: few
d_call: TRBD2
cdr3_length: 15
j_call: TRBJ2-3
v_call: TRBV5-4
cdr3_nt: TGTGCCAGCAGCCCGGGGACTAGCGGGGGGTATACGCAGTATTTT
cdr3_aa: CASSPGTSGGYTQYF

clone_size: -
d_call: TRBD1
cdr3_length: 13
j_call: TRBJ1-1
v_call: TRBV14
cdr3_nt: TGTGCCAGCAGCCAGTTGACAGGGACTGAAGCTTTCTTT
cdr3_aa: CASSQLTGTEAFF

clone_size: -
d_call: TRBD1
cdr3_length: 15
j_call: TRBJ1-5
v_call: TRBV18
cdr3_nt: TGTGCCAGCTCACTGGAGGGGACAGACAATCAGCCCCAGCATTTT
cdr3_aa: CASSLEGTDNQPQHF

clone_size: -
d_call: TRBD2
cdr3_length: 14
j_call: TRBJ2-3
v_call: TRBV28
cdr3_nt: TGTGCCAGCACCAGCGGGAGCCCCCCAGATACGCAGTATTTT
cdr3_aa: CASTSGSPPDTQYF

clone_size: -
d_call: TRBD1
cdr3_length: 13
j_call: TRBJ2-7
v_call: TRBV27
cdr3_nt: TGTGCCAGCAGGGGGACAGGGTGGGACGAGCAGTACTTC
cdr3_aa: CASRGTGWDEQYF

clone_size: once
d_call: -
cdr3_length: 16
j_call: TRBJ2-2
v_call: TRBV4-3
cdr3_nt: TGCGCCAGCAGCCAACATGTAGCCACGAACACCGGGGAGCTGTTTTTT
cdr3_aa: CASSQHVATNTGELFF

clone_size: few
d_call: TRBD1
cdr3_length: 18
j_call: TRBJ1-2
v_call: TRBV7-2
cdr3_nt: TGTGCCAGCAGCTTAGTTAATGTGATGTCAGGGGGCGGCTATGGCTACACCTTC
cdr3_aa: CASSLVNVMSGGGYGYTF

clone_size: -
d_call: TRBD2
cdr3_length: 14
j_call: TRBJ2-7
v_call: TRBV25-1
cdr3_nt: TGTGCCAGCAGGCAGACAGGCGTCGGGGGGGGACAGTACTTC
cdr3_aa: CASRQTGVGGGQYF

clone_size: -
d_call: -
cdr3_length: 13
j_call: TRBJ2-7
v_call: TRBV5-1
cdr3_nt: TGCGCCAGCAGCTTGGAGGGGGTCTACGAGCAGTACTTC
cdr3_aa: CASSLEGVYEQYF

clone_size: -
d_call: -
cdr3_length: 10
j_call: TRBJ2-3
v_call: TRBV20-1
cdr3_nt: TGCAGTGCTACTAAGTACACGCAGTATTTT
cdr3_aa: CSATKYTQYF

clone_size: -
d_call: TRBD2
cdr3_length: 14
j_call: TRBJ2-2
v_call: TRBV28
cdr3_nt: TGTGCCAGCAGTACCCCGACTAGCGCCGGGGAGCTGTTTTTT
cdr3_aa: CASSTPTSAGELFF

clone_size: -
d_call: -
cdr3_length: 14
j_call: TRBJ2-1
v_call: TRBV28
cdr3_nt: TGTGCCAGCGGGAGGGGGGACTCCTACAATGAGCAGTTCTTC
cdr3_aa: CASGRGDSYNEQFF

clone_size: few
d_call: -
cdr3_length: 14
j_call: TRBJ2-3
v_call: TRBV5-1
cdr3_nt: TGCGCCAGCAGCTTGGGGCAGAGCACAGATACGCAGTATTTT
cdr3_aa: CASSLGQSTDTQYF

clone_size: -
d_call: TRBD2
cdr3_length: 14
j_call: TRBJ2-1
v_call: TRBV7-9
cdr3_nt: TGTGCCAGCAGCTTAGTACGGGGGAGGGGTGAGCAGTTCTTC
cdr3_aa: CASSLVRGRGEQFF

clone_size: -
d_call: -
cdr3_length: 15
j_call: TRBJ2-7
v_call: TRBV4-1
cdr3_nt: TGCGCCAGCAGCCAAGTTGCCAGGGCGGCGAACGAGCAGTACTTC
cdr3_aa: CASSQVARAANEQYF

clone_size: -
d_call: TRBD1
cdr3_length: 14
j_call: TRBJ1-2
v_call: TRBV5-1
cdr3_nt: TGCGCCAGCAGCCCCCAGGGGGGATCATATGGCTACACCTTC
cdr3_aa: CASSPQGGSYGYTF

clone_size: few
d_call: TRBD1
cdr3_length: 15
j_call: TRBJ1-2
v_call: TRBV7-9
cdr3_nt: TGTGCCAGCAGCTTAGCCGGGACAGGGGGGGAAGGCTACACCTTC
cdr3_aa: CASSLAGTGGEGYTF

clone_size: -
d_call: TRBD1
cdr3_length: 14
j_call: TRBJ2-3
v_call: TRBV5-4
cdr3_nt: TGTGCCAGCAGCCCCGGACAGGGAGGAGATACGCAGTATTTT
cdr3_aa: CASSPGQGGDTQYF

clone_size: few
d_call: TRBD2
cdr3_length: 15
j_call: TRBJ2-7
v_call: TRBV9
cdr3_nt: TGTGCCAGCAGCCCTTCGGGGGGGGCGACCTACGAGCAGTACTTC
cdr3_aa: CASSPSGGATYEQYF

clone_size: -
d_call: TRBD2
cdr3_length: 16
j_call: TRBJ2-2
v_call: TRBV10-1
cdr3_nt: TGCGCCAGCAGTGAGAAGCGGGGGGGTTGCACCGGGGAGCTGTTTTTT
cdr3_aa: CASSEKRGGCTGELFF

clone_size: -
d_call: -
cdr3_length: 15
j_call: TRBJ2-1
v_call: TRBV5-1
cdr3_nt: TGCGCCAGCACCAGGGAGGGGGGGGTTGTCAATGAGCAGTTCTTC
cdr3_aa: CASTREGGVVNEQFF

clone_size: -
d_call: TRBD2
cdr3_length: 16
j_call: TRBJ2-7
v_call: TRBV18
cdr3_nt: TGTGCCAGCTCACCACCAGACCGGGGACTAGCCTACGAGCAGTACTTC
cdr3_aa: CASSPPDRGLAYEQYF

clone_size: -
d_call: -
cdr3_length: 16
j_call: TRBJ1-2
v_call: TRBV7-9
cdr3_nt: TGTGCCAGCAGCCCTCCGTTGGGCCCGACTAACTATGGCTACACCTTC
cdr3_aa: CASSPPLGPTNYGYTF

clone_size: -
d_call: TRBD1
cdr3_length: 16
j_call: TRBJ2-2
v_call: TRBV10-3
cdr3_nt: TGTGCCATCAGTGAGACGGGACAGGGCAACACCGGGGAGCTGTTTTTT
cdr3_aa: CAISETGQGNTGELFF

clone_size: -
d_call: TRBD1
cdr3_length: 15
j_call: TRBJ1-5
v_call: TRBV6-5
cdr3_nt: TGTGCCAGCAGTTACTCGACAGGGGTCAATCAGCCCCAGCATTTT
cdr3_aa: CASSYSTGVNQPQHF

clone_size: -
d_call: -
cdr3_length: 17
j_call: TRBJ2-6
v_call: TRBV10-2
cdr3_nt: TGCGCCGCCCGGGATCGGGACACCTCCTCTGGGGCCAACGTCCTGACTTTC
cdr3_aa: CAARDRDTSSGANVLTF

clone_size: -
d_call: -
cdr3_length: 16
j_call: TRBJ2-7
v_call: TRBV6-6
cdr3_nt: TGTGCCAGCAGTTACGGTCGAGCGGTTATCAACTACGAGCAGTACTTC
cdr3_aa: CASSYGRAVINYEQYF

clone_size: -
d_call: TRBD1
cdr3_length: 15
j_call: TRBJ1-2
v_call: TRBV6-5
cdr3_nt: TGTGCCAGCAGTTACGTCGGGACAGGGCGGAGCGGCTACACCTTC
cdr3_aa: CASSYVGTGRSGYTF

clone_size: once
d_call: -
cdr3_length: 15
j_call: TRBJ2-1
v_call: TRBV15
cdr3_nt: TGTGCCACCAGCAGAGATACGATTCCAGGGAATGAGCAGTTCTTC
cdr3_aa: CATSRDTIPGNEQFF

clone_size: -
d_call: -
cdr3_length: 14
j_call: TRBJ1-4
v_call: TRBV7-9
cdr3_nt: TGTGCCAGCAGCTTAGTGGGCCAGGGTGAAAAACTGTTTTTT
cdr3_aa: CASSLVGQGEKLFF

clone_size: few
d_call: TRBD1
cdr3_length: 15
j_call: TRBJ2-4
v_call: TRBV5-6
cdr3_nt: TGTGCCAGCAGCTTGAAAGGGGGACAGCAAAACATTCAGTACTTC
cdr3_aa: CASSLKGGQQNIQYF

clone_size: -
d_call: -
cdr3_length: 15
j_call: TRBJ1-4
v_call: TRBV2
cdr3_nt: TGTGCCAGCTCTACCAGACAGTTATATAATGAAAAACTGTTTTTT
cdr3_aa: CASSTRQLYNEKLFF

clone_size: once
d_call: TRBD1
cdr3_length: 15
j_call: TRBJ2-3
v_call: TRBV6-5
cdr3_nt: TGTGCCAGCAGTCGCGAAGGGACAGAGGTAGATACGCAGTATTTT
cdr3_aa: CASSREGTEVDTQYF

clone_size: few
d_call: -
cdr3_length: 16
j_call: TRBJ2-2
v_call: TRBV7-2
cdr3_nt: TGTGCCAGCAGCTTAGAAGGGAGCCTAGCGTCCGGGGAGCTGTTTTTT
cdr3_aa: CASSLEGSLASGELFF

clone_size: -
d_call: TRBD1
cdr3_length: 14
j_call: TRBJ2-1
v_call: TRBV5-4
cdr3_nt: TGTGCCAGCAGCTTGGAGGGGGCCCCCCATGAGCAGTTCTTC
cdr3_aa: CASSLEGAPHEQFF

clone_size: -
d_call: -
cdr3_length: 15
j_call: TRBJ2-7
v_call: TRBV5-8
cdr3_nt: TGTGCCAGCAGCTTGGTGCTCTGGGGAGCGAGCGAGCAGTACTTC
cdr3_aa: CASSLVLWGASEQYF

clone_size: -
d_call: TRBD2
cdr3_length: 13
j_call: TRBJ2-7
v_call: TRBV29-1
cdr3_nt: TGCAGCGCTGTCCCTAGCGGGCCCTACGAGCAGTACTTC
cdr3_aa: CSAVPSGPYEQYF

clone_size: -
d_call: -
cdr3_length: 16
j_call: TRBJ2-5
v_call: TRBV5-8
cdr3_nt: TGTGCCAGCAGCACCACAGGAATAGGGCTCCAAGAGACCCAGTACTTC
cdr3_aa: CASSTTGIGLQETQYF

clone_size: -
d_call: -
cdr3_length: 14
j_call: TRBJ2-3
v_call: TRBV7-9
cdr3_nt: TGTGCCAGCAGCTTAGTGTTCAGGGCAGATACGCAGTATTTT
cdr3_aa: CASSLVFRADTQYF

clone_size: few
d_call: -
cdr3_length: 11
j_call: TRBJ2-7
v_call: TRBV20-1
cdr3_nt: TGCAGTCCCCGGGGGTCCTACGAGCAGTACTTC
cdr3_aa: CSPRGSYEQYF

clone_size: -
d_call: -
cdr3_length: 12
j_call: TRBJ1-1
v_call: TRBV6-6
cdr3_nt: TGTGCCAGCTGGTCAGGAATGGCTGAAGCTTTCTTT
cdr3_aa: CASWSGMAEAFF